This TCR beta chain derives from a study of technical replicates of blood from a few donors. V shed 6 bases and J 2 bases; nucleotides not matched to a gene: 7. This CDR3 contains 15 residues. Per germline, CDR1 ENHRY and CDR2 SYGVKD. Sequencing was performed with immunoSEQ multiplex PCR; in TCRdb, only in-frame clones are kept and a portion is missing. The sample carries around 50,000 clones, around 96% recorded once. The receptor was derived from a human donor in good health. Sequences were obtained from T cells isolated from PBMCs. The gene calls are TRBV10-3 and TRBJ2-7; TRBD2 aligns across 10 bases. CDR3 sequence reads: CAISGSGLAAYEQYF. The CDR3 bases are TGTGCCATCAGCGGATCCGGACTAGCGGCCTACGAGCAGTACTTC.